Each of the 23 T cell receptor beta chains below was sequenced from the same sample in a study of cytomegalovirus exposure and HLA in healthy donors. Use of 60 Vbeta and 13 Jbeta primers characterized the PCR. TCRdb's copy holds only in-frame clones and misses some; the assay was immunoSEQ multiplex PCR. The table records about 140,000 clones, about 82% of them present only once. The material sequenced was PBMCs. The receptors derive from a man under 40 in good health and CMV-seronegative.

Turning to this clone: The junction differs from germline at one of its ends, possibly a read error. CDR3 region: CASSFAGQGVGYPF. The CDR3 DNA reads TGTGCCAGCAGCTTTGCGGGACAGGGGGTTGGCTACCCCTTC. The J gene is TRBJ1-2, the V gene TRBV7-9; 11 bases are shared with TRBD1. This CDR3 contains 14 residues. Germline assignment: CDR1 SEHNR and CDR2 FQNEAQ (reference sequence).

The J gene is TRBJ2-5, the V gene TRBV28; D might be TRBD1 (6 bases). The ends were cut back, 6 bases at V and 2 bases at J, with 16 bases in the middle. Germline CDR1 MDHEN, CDR2 SYDVKM. This CDR3 comprises 15 residues. The chain's CDR3 is CASRSTGSGQETQYF. CDR3 in DNA: TGTGCCAGCAGGTCAACAGGGTCGGGACAAGAGACCCAGTACTTC.

This chain uses TRBV7-9 with TRBJ2-3, with 7 bases that match TRBD2. The V gene end was trimmed by 3 bases and the J gene end by 1 base; junction bases not matched to a gene: 10. The germline gives CDR1 SEHNR, CDR2 FQNEAQ (reference sequence). The CDR3 runs 17 residues. Written as DNA, the CDR3 is TGTGCCAGCAGCTTGGCCGGCGGGGGAGGGGGCACAGATACGCAGTATTTT. Amino acids: CASSLAGGGGGTDTQYF. Supplemented by reference TRBV7-9 and TRBJ2-3, the full variable domain reads DTGVSQNPRHKITKRGQNVTFRCDPISEHNRLYWYRQTLGQGPEFLTYFQNEAQLEKSRLLSDRFSAERPKGSFSTLEIQRTEQGDSAMYLCASSLAGGGGGTDTQYFGPGTRLTVL.

The V call is TRBV27, the J call TRBJ2-7; TRBD2 agrees at 11 bases. This CDR3 has 16 residues. From germline, CDR1 is MNHEY and CDR2 SMNVEV (reference sequence). V lost 5 bases to trimming and J lost 2 bases; unmatched junction nucleotides: 8. The DNA of the CDR3 is TGTGCCAGCAGTATCGGACTAGCGGGCCTGACCTACGAGCAGTACTTC. This translates into CASSIGLAGLTYEQYF.

This chain links TRBV9 with TRBJ2-3; 10 positions match TRBD2. The CDR3 consists of 17 residues. The V and J ends lost 0 bases and 4 bases, in that order; junction bases with no gene match: 8. CDR1 is SGDLS, CDR2 YYNGEE, per germline. The CDR3, as DNA: TGTGCCAGCAGCGTAGATCCAGCTAGCGGGAGTGCAGATACGCAGTATTTT. Its protein product is CASSVDPASGSADTQYF.

The gene calls are TRBV7-2 and TRBJ2-5, with TRBD2 matching 13 bases. This CDR3 is 15 amino acids long. With V trimmed by 5 bases and J by 4 bases, 4 bases remained unmatched. CDR1 and CDR2 (germline): SGHTA, FQGNSA. The CDR3 DNA sequence: TGTGCCAGCAGCCGACTAGCGGGAGGAGGAGAGACCCAGTACTTC. Protein product: CASSRLAGGGETQYF.

J is TRBJ1-1 and V is TRBV11-2; D unresolved. Between the trimmed V and J ends, which lost 1 base and 5 bases, there was a span of 2 bases. The CDR3 spans 11 residues. The germline V gene encodes CDR1 SGHAT and CDR2 FQNNGV. This CDR3 reads CASSLVTEAFF. Written as DNA, the CDR3 is TGTGCCAGCAGCTTAGTAACTGAAGCTTTCTTT.

V gene TRBV5-1 combines with J gene TRBJ1-1, with TRBD1 as a possible D gene (5 bases). The CDR3 spans 13 residues. CDR1 is SGHRS, CDR2 YFSETQ, per germline. The V end was cut by 6 bases, the J end by 5 bases, with 14 bases between. Here the CDR3 DNA reads TGCGCCAGCACCCAGGGTGGGTTTACTGAAGCTTTCTTT. Its protein product is CASTQGGFTEAFF.

The chain links TRBV28 to TRBJ2-2; the match to TRBD1 covers 9 bases. Looked up from germline, CDR1 is MDHEN and CDR2 is SYDVKM. V lost 5 bases and J lost 3; bases outside the gene matches: 4. The length of the CDR3 is 15 residues. As DNA, the CDR3 is TGTGCCAGCAGTATGGACAGGGGAGACACCGGGGAGCTGTTTTTT. As protein: CASSMDRGDTGELFF. The whole variable domain, filled in from reference TRBV28 and TRBJ2-2, reads DVKVTQSSRYLVKRTGEKVFLECVQDMDHENMFWYRQDPGLGLRLIYFSYDVKMKEKGDIPEGYSVSREKKERFSLILESASTNQTSMYLCASSMDRGDTGELFFGEGSRLTVL.

This chain connects TRBV2 to TRBJ1-4; 7 positions agree with TRBD1. The CDR3 loop spans 13 amino acids. Germline lookup yields CDR1 SNHLY and CDR2 FYNNEI. V lost 6 bases and J lost 7; bases outside the gene matches: 5. In nucleotides, the CDR3 is TGTGCCAGCAGAAGGGGGCTCGGTGAAAAACTGTTTTTT. Protein product: CASRRGLGEKLFF. Based on the CDR3 plus reference TRBV2 and TRBJ1-4, the full variable domain is EPEVTQTPSHQVTQMGQEVILRCVPISNHLYFYWYRQILGQKVEFLVSFYNNEISEKSEIFDDQFSVERPDGSNFTLKIRSTKLEDSAMYFCASRRGLGEKLFFGSGTQLSVL.

J is TRBJ2-3 and V is TRBV5-1; D uncertain. The CDR3 runs 11 residues. The V gene lost 5 bases and the J gene lost 4 bases, with 5 bases spanning the gap. Per the germline V gene, CDR1 is SGHRS and CDR2 is YFSETQ. CDR3 nucleotide sequence: TGCGCCAGCAGGTCAGCAGATACGCAGTATTTT. Translating gives CASRSADTQYF.

The chain combines TRBV7-9 with TRBJ2-7; 7 bases are shared with TRBD2. The CDR3 extends over 18 amino acids. V was clipped by 5 bases and J by 4 bases; unmatched bases: 20. Germline loops: CDR1 SEHNR, CDR2 FQNEAQ (reference sequence). The CDR3 DNA reads as TGTGCCAGCAGCCCCGAAACGGCGGGGGTTTATGGGCCTTACGAGCAGTACTTC. This codes for CASSPETAGVYGPYEQYF.

The DNA for the CDR3 is TGTGCCAGCTCACCACTTGAAGGGGCGGATGGCTACACCTTC. Protein: CASSPLEGADGYTF. The V call is TRBV18, the J call TRBJ1-2; a possible D gene is TRBD1 (5 bases). This CDR3 is built from 14 residues. Trimming removed 1 base from V and 6 bases from J, with 12 bases in between. Germline assignment: CDR1 KGHSH and CDR2 LQKENI.

This sequence joins TRBV18 and TRBJ1-2, with D unresolved. The CDR3 is 14 amino acids. Trimming pared 0 bases from V and 3 bases from J, leaving 8 bases between. Germline V CDR1 and CDR2: KGHSH, LQKENI. The CDR3 protein is CASSPPNTDYGYTF. In DNA, the CDR3 is TGTGCCAGCTCACCACCCAACACAGACTATGGCTACACCTTC.

The chain links TRBV5-5 to TRBJ2-7, with D perhaps matching TRBD1 (6 bases). V was shortened by 3 bases and J by 0 bases, with 13 bases between the two germline ends. The CDR3 sequence is 15 residues long. The germline gives CDR1 SGHKS, CDR2 YYEKEE (reference sequence). CDR3 sequence reads: CASSSAGTSSYEQYF. The CDR3 nucleotides are TGTGCCAGCAGCTCTGCCGGGACAAGCTCCTACGAGCAGTACTTC.

This chain connects TRBV7-9 to TRBJ2-7; 10 nucleotides align to TRBD2. Germline CDR1 SEHNR, CDR2 FQNEAQ (reference sequence). This CDR3 has 15 amino acids. The trim removed 0 bases at V and 5 bases at J, leaving 4 bases unmatched. CDR3 nucleotide sequence: TGTGCCAGCAGCTTAGCGCAAGGACTAGCGGACGAGCAGTACTTC. It encodes CASSLAQGLADEQYF.

CDR3 sequence reads: CASSFILDYGYTF. The DNA for the CDR3 is TGTGCCAGCAGTTTCATTTTAGACTATGGCTACACCTTC. The chain joins TRBV28 to TRBJ1-2; D is undetermined. The CDR3 has 13 amino acids. Trimming took off 3 bases at V and 3 bases at J, with 8 bases between the two ends. Germline V gene lookup returns CDR1 MDHEN and CDR2 SYDVKM.

The chain employs TRBV2 and TRBJ1-5; 7 nucleotides agree with TRBD1. Germline-derived CDR1 and CDR2 are SNHLY and FYNNEI. V lost 4 bases, J lost 5 bases, and 2 bases stayed unmatched. The CDR3 spans 13 residues. The DNA for the CDR3 is TGTGCCAGCAGTGCAGGGGGTGATCAGCCCCAGCATTTT. It is translated as CASSAGGDQPQHF.

V usage is TRBV11-2 and J usage is TRBJ2-7, with 9 nucleotides matching TRBD1. Germline values: CDR1 SGHAT, CDR2 FQNNGV. Trimming removed 3 bases from V and 4 bases from J; junction bases left unmatched: 7. The CDR3 spans 15 residues. The CDR3 reads CASSFGQGFYYEQYF. CDR3 nucleotides: TGTGCCAGCAGCTTCGGACAGGGGTTTTATTACGAGCAGTACTTC. The full variable domain, rest sourced from reference TRBV11-2 and TRBJ2-7, is EAGVAQSPRYKIIEKRQSVAFWCNPISGHATLYWYQQILGQGPKLLIQFQNNGVVDDSQLPKDRFSAERLKGVDSTLKIQPAKLEDSAVYLCASSFGQGFYYEQYFGPGTRLTVT.

This clone is labeled as medium-sized. The chain combines TRBV5-4 with TRBJ1-2, with D maybe TRBD1 (5 bases). This CDR3 has 13 amino acids. Looked up from germline, CDR1 is SGHNT and CDR2 is YYREEE (reference sequence). CDR3 in DNA: TGTGCTGAGGGAGGGGAGGACGGCTATGGCTACACCTTC. Protein sequence: CAEGGEDGYGYTF.

CDR3 protein: CAIRTANTEAFF. In DNA form, the CDR3 reads TGTGCCATCAGGACAGCGAACACTGAAGCTTTCTTT. The rearrangement joins TRBV10-3 to TRBJ1-1, with D tentatively TRBD1 (5 bases). Germline V CDR1 and CDR2: ENHRY, SYGVKD. Trimming removed 6 bases from V and 1 base from J, with 6 bases in between. This CDR3 has 12 amino acids.

V gene TRBV28 combines with J gene TRBJ2-7; D possibly corresponds to TRBD2 (6 bases). Germline V gene data show CDR1 as MDHEN and CDR2 as SYDVKM. V was cut by 2 bases and J by 0 bases, with 8 bases left in between. The CDR3 consists of 14 residues. The DNA for the CDR3 is TGTGCCAGCAGTTTAGCGGGGAGCTCCTACGAGCAGTACTTC. The encoded protein is CASSLAGSSYEQYF.

The chain joins TRBV19 to TRBJ2-2; 7 bases line up with TRBD1. The CDR3 is made up of 13 amino acids. Germline V gene lookup returns CDR1 LNHDA and CDR2 SQIVND (reference sequence). J lost 1 base, V lost 9 bases, and 2 bases had no gene match. CDR3 bases: TGTGCCAGCCGACAGGGGAACACCGGGGAGCTGTTTTTT. Residues: CASRQGNTGELFF.